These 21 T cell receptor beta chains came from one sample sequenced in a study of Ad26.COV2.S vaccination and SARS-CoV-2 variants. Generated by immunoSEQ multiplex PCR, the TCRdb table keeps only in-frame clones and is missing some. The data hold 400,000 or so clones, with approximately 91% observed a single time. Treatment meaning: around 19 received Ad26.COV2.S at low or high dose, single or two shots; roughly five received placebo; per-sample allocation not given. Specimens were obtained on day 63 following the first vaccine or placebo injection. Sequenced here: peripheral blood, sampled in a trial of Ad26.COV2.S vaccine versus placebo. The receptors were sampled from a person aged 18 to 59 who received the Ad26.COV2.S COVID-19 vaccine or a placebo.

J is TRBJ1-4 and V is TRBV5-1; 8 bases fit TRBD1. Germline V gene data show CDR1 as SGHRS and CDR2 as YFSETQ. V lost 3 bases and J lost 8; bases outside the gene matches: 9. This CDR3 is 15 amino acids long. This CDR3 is CASSWSQGAGEKLFF. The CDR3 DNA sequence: TGCGCCAGCAGCTGGAGCCAGGGGGCAGGAGAAAAACTGTTTTTT. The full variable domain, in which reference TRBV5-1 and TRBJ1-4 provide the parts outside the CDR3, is KAGVTQTPRYLIKTRGQQVTLSCSPISGHRSVSWYQQTPGQGLQFLFEYFSETQRNKGNFPGRFSGRQFSNSRSEMNVSTLELGDSALYLCASSWSQGAGEKLFFGSGTQLSVL.

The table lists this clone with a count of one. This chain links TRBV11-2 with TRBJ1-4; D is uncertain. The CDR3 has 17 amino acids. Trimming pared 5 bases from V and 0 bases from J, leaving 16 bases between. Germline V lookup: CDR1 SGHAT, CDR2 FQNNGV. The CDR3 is CASSPGGRGPTNEKLFF. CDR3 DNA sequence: TGTGCCAGCAGCCCCGGTGGACGGGGTCCAACTAATGAAAAACTGTTTTTT.

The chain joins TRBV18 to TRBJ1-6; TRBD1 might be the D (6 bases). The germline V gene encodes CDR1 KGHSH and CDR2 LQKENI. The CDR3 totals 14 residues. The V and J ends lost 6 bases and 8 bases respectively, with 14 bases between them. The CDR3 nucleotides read TGTGCCAGCTCTCAACAGGGCGAGGATTCACCCCTCCACTTT. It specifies CASSQQGEDSPLHF.

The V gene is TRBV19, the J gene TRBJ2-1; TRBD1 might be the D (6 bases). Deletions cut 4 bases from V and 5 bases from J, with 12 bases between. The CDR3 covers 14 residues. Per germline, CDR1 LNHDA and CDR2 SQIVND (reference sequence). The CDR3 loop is CASSRPTGDNEQFF. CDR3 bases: TGTGCCAGTAGTAGACCGACAGGAGACAATGAGCAGTTCTTC.

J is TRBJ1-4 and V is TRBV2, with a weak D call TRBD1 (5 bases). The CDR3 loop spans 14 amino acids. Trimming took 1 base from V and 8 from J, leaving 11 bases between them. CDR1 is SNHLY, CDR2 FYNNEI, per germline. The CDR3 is CASSEVVGGEKLFF. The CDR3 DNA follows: TGTGCCAGCAGTGAAGTTGTGGGGGGGGAAAAACTGTTTTTT.

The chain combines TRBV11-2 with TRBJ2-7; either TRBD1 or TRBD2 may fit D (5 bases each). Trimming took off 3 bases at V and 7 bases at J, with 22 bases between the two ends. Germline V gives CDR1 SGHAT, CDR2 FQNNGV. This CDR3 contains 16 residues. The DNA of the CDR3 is TGTGCCAGCAGCTTCCCCTCTTCGGGGCGGTTGGGAGAGCAGTACTTC. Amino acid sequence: CASSFPSSGRLGEQYF.

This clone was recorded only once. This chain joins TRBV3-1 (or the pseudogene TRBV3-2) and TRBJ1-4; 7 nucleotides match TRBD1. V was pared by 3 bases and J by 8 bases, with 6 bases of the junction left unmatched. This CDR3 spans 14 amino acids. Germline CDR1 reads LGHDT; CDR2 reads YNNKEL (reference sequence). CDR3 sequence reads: CASSQGTGEEKLFF. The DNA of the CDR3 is TGTGCCAGCAGCCAGGGTACAGGGGAGGAAAAACTGTTTTTT.

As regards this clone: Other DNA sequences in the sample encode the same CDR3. Here the CDR3 DNA reads TGCGCCAGCAGCCAAGAAGGGACAGGGAATCAGCCCCAGCATTTT. It yields the protein CASSQEGTGNQPQHF. J is TRBJ1-5 and V is TRBV4-3, with TRBD1 matching over 9 bases. V shed 0 bases and J 4 bases; nucleotides not matched to a gene: 1. The germline gives CDR1 LGHNA, CDR2 YSLEER. CDR3 length: 15 residues.

For the CDR3, the DNA is TGTGCCACCAAAGCAGGGATTACTACCTACGAGCAGTACTTC. This encodes CATKAGITTYEQYF. V gene TRBV2 combines with J gene TRBJ2-7; TRBD1 is a possible D gene (5 bases). Germline loops: CDR1 SNHLY, CDR2 FYNNEI. Trimming shortened V by 10 bases and J by 2 bases, and 18 bases separated the two germline ends. This CDR3 contains 14 residues.

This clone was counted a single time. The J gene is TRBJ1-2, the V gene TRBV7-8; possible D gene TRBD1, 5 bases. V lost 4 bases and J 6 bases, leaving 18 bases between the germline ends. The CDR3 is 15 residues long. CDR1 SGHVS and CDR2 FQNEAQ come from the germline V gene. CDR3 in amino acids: CASSSETPGGDGYTF. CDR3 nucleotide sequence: TGTGCCAGCAGCTCCGAAACACCGGGAGGGGATGGCTACACCTTC.

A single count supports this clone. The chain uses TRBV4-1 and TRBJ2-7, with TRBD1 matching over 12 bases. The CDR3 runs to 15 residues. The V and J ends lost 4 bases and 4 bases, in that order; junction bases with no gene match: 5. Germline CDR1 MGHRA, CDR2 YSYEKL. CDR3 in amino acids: CASSPGQGARYEQYF. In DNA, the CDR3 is TGCGCCAGCAGCCCGGGACAGGGGGCGCGATACGAGCAGTACTTC.

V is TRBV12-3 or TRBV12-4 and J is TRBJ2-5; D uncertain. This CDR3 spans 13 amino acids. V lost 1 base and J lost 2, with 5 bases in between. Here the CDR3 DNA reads TGTGCCAGCAGTTTAGGCAGACAAGAGACCCAGTACTTC. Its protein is CASSLGRQETQYF.

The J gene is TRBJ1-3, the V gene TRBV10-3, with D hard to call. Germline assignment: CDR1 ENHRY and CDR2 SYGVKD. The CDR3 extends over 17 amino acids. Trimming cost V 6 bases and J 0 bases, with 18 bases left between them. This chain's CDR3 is CAIRGENGRGSGNTIYF. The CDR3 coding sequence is TGTGCCATCAGGGGCGAGAACGGCCGCGGCTCTGGAAACACCATATATTTT.

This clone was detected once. The CDR3 here is CASSFWGRETQYF. The CDR3 nucleotides read TGTGCCAGTAGTTTCTGGGGGCGGGAGACCCAGTACTTC. The chain is built from TRBV19 and TRBJ2-5, with D possibly being TRBD1 (6 bases). The CDR3 length is 13 residues. Trimming shortened V by 5 bases and J by 5 bases, and 12 bases separated the two germline ends. Germline V lookup: CDR1 LNHDA, CDR2 SQIVND (reference sequence).

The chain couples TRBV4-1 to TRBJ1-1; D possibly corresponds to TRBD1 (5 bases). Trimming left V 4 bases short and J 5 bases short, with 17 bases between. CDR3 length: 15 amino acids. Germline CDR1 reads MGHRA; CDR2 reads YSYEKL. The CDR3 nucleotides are TGCGCCAGCAGCCCCCCCCAGGGTGAAAGGACTGAAGCTTTCTTT. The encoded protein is CASSPPQGERTEAFF.

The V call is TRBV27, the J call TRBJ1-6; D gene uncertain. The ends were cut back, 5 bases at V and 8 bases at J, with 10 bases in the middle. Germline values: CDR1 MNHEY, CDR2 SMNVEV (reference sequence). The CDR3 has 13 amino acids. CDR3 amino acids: CASSMDSYSPLHF. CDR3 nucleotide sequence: TGTGCCAGCAGTATGGATTCCTATTCACCCCTCCACTTT.

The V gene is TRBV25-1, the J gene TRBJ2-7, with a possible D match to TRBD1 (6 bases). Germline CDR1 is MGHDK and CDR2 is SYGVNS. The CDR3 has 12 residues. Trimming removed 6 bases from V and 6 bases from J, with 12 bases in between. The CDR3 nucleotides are TGTGCCAGCAGAACAGGGTGGGGCGAGCAGTACTTC. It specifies CASRTGWGEQYF.

CDR3 sequence (DNA): TGCGCCAGCAGCTTAGCGGACAGGGCCTATTCACCCCTCCACTTT. Translating it yields CASSLADRAYSPLHF. The V gene is TRBV5-1, the J gene TRBJ1-6; TRBD1 matches at 8 bases. The ends lost 2 bases at V and 8 bases at J; junction bases unmatched: 6. Germline lookup yields CDR1 SGHRS and CDR2 YFSETQ. This CDR3 spans 15 amino acids.

The CDR3: CSASTETGNTIYF. CDR3 coding DNA: TGCAGTGCTAGTACCGAGACCGGAAACACCATATATTTT. The rearrangement uses TRBV20-1 and TRBJ1-3; D unclear. The CDR3 runs 13 residues. Per the germline V gene, CDR1 is DFQATT and CDR2 is SNEGSKA (reference sequence). V lost 3 bases, J lost 4 bases, and 10 bases lay in between.

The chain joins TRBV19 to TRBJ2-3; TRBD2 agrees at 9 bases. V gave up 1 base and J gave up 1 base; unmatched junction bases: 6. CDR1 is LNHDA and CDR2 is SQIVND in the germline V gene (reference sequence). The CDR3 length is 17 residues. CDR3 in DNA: TGTGCCAGTAGTATAGGGGAGCGGGGGGCTGGCACAGATACGCAGTATTTT. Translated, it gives CASSIGERGAGTDTQYF.

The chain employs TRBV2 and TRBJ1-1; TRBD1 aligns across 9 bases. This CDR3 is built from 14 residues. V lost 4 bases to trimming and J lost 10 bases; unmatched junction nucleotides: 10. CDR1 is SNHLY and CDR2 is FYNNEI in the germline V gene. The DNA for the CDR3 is TGTGCCAGCAGTGGGGGACAGGGTGATTATGTAGCTTTCTTT. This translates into CASSGGQGDYVAFF.